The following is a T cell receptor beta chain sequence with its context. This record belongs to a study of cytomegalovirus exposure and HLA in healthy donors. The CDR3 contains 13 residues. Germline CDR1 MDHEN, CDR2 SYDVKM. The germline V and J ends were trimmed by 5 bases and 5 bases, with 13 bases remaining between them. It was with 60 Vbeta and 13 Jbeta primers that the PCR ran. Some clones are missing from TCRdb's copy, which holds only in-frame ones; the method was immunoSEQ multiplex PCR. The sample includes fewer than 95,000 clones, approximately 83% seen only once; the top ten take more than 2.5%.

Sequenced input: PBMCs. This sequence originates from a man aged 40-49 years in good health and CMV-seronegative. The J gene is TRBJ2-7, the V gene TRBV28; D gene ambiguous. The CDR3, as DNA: TGTGCCAGCAGTCCCCCTGCAAGCGACGAGCAGTACTTC. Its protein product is CASSPPASDEQYF.